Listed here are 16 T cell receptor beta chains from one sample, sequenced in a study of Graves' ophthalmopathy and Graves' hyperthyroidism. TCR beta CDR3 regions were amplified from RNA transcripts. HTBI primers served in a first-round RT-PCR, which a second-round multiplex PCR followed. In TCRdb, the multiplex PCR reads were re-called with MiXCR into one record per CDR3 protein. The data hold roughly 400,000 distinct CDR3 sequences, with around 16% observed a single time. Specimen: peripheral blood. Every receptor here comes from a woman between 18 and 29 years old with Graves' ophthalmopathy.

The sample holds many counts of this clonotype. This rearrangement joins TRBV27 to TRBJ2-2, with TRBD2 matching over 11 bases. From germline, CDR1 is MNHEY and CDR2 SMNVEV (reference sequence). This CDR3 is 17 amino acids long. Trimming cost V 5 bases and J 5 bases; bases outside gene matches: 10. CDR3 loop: CASSPLNLAGGTGELFF. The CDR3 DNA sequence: TGTGCCAGCAGTCCGCTCAATTTAGCGGGAGGGACCGGGGAGCTGTTTTTT.

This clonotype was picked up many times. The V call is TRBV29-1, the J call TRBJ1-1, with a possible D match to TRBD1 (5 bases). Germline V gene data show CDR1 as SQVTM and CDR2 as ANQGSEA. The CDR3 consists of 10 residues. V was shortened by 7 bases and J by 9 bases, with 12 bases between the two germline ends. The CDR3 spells CSAAMGQAFF. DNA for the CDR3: TGCAGCGCGGCTATGGGACAAGCTTTCTTT.

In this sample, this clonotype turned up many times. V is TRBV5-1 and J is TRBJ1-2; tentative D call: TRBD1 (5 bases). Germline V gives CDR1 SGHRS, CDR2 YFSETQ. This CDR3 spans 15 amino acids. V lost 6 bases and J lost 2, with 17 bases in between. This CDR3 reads CASTALGRENYGYTF. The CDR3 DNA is TGCGCCAGCACAGCGTTGGGCAGGGAAAACTATGGCTACACCTTC.

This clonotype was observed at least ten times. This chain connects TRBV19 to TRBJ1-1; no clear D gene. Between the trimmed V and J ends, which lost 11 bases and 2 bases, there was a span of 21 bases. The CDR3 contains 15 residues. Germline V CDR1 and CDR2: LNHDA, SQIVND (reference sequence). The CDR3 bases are TGTGCCTCAGCGCCCCAGGAAAACCCAAACACTGAAGCTTTCTTT. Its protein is CASAPQENPNTEAFF.

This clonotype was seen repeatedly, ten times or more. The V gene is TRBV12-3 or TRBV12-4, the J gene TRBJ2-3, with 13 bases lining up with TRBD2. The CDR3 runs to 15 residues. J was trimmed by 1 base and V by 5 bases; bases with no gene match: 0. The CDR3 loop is CASSGLAGGTDTQYF. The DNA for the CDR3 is TGTGCCAGCAGTGGACTAGCGGGAGGCACAGATACGCAGTATTTT.

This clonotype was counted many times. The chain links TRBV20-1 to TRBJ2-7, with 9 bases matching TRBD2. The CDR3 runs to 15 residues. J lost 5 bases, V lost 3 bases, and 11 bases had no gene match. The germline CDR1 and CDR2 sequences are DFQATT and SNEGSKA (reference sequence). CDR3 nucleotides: TGCAGTGCTAGGCCCCGGGGCGGGAGGGTCCACGAGCAGTACTTC. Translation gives CSARPRGGRVHEQYF.

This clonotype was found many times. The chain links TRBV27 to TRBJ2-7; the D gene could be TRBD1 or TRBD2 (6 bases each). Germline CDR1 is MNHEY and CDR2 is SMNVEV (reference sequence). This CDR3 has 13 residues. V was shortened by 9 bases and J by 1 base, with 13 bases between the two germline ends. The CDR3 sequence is CASRRGRSYEQYF. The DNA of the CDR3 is TGTGCCAGTCGGAGGGGGAGGTCCTACGAGCAGTACTTC.

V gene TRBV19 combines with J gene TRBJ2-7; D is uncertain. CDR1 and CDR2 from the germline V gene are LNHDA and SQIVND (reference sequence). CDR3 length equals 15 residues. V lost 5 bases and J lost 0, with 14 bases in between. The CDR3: CASSVAHEASYEQYF. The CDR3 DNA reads TGTGCCAGTAGTGTAGCCCATGAGGCCTCCTACGAGCAGTACTTC.

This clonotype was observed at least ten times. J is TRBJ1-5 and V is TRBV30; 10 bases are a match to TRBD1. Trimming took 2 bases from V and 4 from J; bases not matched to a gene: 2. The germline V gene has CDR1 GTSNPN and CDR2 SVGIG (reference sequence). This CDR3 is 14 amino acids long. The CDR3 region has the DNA TGTGCCTGGAGTTGGACAGGGGGTAATCAGCCCCAGCATTTT. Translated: CAWSWTGGNQPQHF.

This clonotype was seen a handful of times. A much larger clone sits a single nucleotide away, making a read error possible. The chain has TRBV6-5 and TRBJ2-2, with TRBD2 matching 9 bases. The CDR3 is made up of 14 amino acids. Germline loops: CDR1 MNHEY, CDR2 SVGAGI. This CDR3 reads CANSFQREAGELFF. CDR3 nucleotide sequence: TGTGCCAACAGTTTTCAGCGGGAGGCCGGGGAGCTGTTTTTT.

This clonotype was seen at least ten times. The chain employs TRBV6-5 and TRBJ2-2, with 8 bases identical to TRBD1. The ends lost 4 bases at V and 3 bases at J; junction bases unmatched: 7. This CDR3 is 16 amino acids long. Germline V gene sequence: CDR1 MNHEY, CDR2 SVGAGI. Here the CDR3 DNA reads TGTGCCAGCAGTTTCCTCAGGGGGCTAGACACCGGGGAGCTGTTTTTT. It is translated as CASSFLRGLDTGELFF.

The CDR3 nucleotides are TGTGCCAGTAGTTACGGACAGATTGAAGCTTTCTTT. This encodes CASSYGQIEAFF. V usage is TRBV19 and J usage is TRBJ1-1; D is perhaps TRBD1 (6 bases). The CDR3 extends over 12 amino acids. V lost 5 bases, J lost 7 bases, and 11 bases lay in between. The germline V gene encodes CDR1 LNHDA and CDR2 SQIVND (reference sequence).

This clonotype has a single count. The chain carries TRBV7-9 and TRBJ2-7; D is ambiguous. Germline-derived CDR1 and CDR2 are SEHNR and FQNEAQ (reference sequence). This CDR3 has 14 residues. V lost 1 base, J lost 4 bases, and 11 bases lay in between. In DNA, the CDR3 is TGTGCCAGCAGCTTAGGGGAACAGTCTTACGAGCAGTACTTC. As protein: CASSLGEQSYEQYF.

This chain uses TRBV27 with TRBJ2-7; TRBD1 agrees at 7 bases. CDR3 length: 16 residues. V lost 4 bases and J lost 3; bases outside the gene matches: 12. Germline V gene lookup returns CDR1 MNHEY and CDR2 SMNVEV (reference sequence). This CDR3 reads CASSSMAGPGGYEQYF. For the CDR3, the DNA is TGTGCCAGCAGTTCAATGGCGGGCCCAGGGGGCTACGAGCAGTACTTC.

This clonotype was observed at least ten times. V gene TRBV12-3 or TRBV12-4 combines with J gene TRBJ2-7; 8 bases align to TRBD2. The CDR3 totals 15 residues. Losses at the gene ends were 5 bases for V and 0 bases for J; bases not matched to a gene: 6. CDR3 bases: TGTGCCAGCAGTCCCGAGAGCGGGGGCTCCTACGAGCAGTACTTC. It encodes CASSPESGGSYEQYF.

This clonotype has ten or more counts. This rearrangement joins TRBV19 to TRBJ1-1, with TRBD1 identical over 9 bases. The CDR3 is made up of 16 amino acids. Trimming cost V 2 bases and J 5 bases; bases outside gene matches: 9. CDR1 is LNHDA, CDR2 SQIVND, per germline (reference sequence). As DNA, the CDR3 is TGTGCCAGTAGTATAATACAGGGGGCGCTAAGAACTGAAGCTTTCTTT. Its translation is CASSIIQGALRTEAFF.